Sequencing of this T cell receptor beta chain was carried out in a study of blood T cell repertoires in COVID-19. Produced via immunoSEQ multiplex PCR; TCRdb's table is partial and in-frame only. This sample has around 130,000 clones, with 65% to 90% found just once. Recruits, aged about 18 to 95 years, lived in about two dozen US areas. Self-reported history from a screening survey and questionnaire set each donor's cohort. Material: PBMCs or T cells enriched from blood (not recorded which). The receptor was derived from a woman aged 45-65 years who had recovered from COVID-19.

The CDR3 reads CASSSPGQGLQPQHF. The CDR3 DNA is TGTGCCAGTAGTTCACCGGGACAGGGTTTACAGCCCCAGCATTTT. The J gene is TRBJ1-5, the V gene TRBV19, with 9 positions matching TRBD1. CDR1 and CDR2 (germline): LNHDA, SQIVND (reference sequence). The CDR3 sequence is 15 residues long. Unmatched junction bases numbered 9, after V lost 5 bases and J lost 7 bases.